This TCR beta chain was sequenced for a study of identical twins. Template switching supplied a universal primer site; unique molecular identifiers were carried on the cDNA. TCRdb itself ran the 5' RACE reads through MiXCR, one entry per CDR3 protein. The sample contains roughly 250,000 distinct CDR3 sequences, around 15% of which appear only once. Study-level points and caveats: Beta out-of-frame sequences showed weaker excess twin sharing. For cord blood, abundant beta clonotypes had fewer insertions, unlike memory repertoires, which showed none.

This clonotype has a handful of counts. The antigen is unknown. The CDR3 spans 14 residues. Trimming at V came to 10 bases and at J to 5 bases, leaving 4 bases not matched to a gene. The V gene's germline CDR1 is ENHRY and CDR2 SYGVKD. The chain carries TRBV10-3 and TRBJ2-2, with 13 bases identical to TRBD2. Sequences were obtained from memory (CD45RO+) T cells sorted from blood. The clonotype originates from a young woman in good health. In DNA form, the CDR3 reads TGTGCCACCTTGGGACTAGCGGGAACCGGGGAGCTGTTTTTT. It specifies CATLGLAGTGELFF.